These 7 T cell receptor beta chains came from one sample sequenced in a study of T cell changes during pregnancy in multiple sclerosis. TCRdb's table, derived via immunoSEQ multiplex PCR, lists solely in-frame clones and lacks some. The sample contains 60,000 or so clones, 90% of which appear only once. The sequencing used peripheral blood, collected in the second trimester of pregnancy. These receptors all come from a female donor in good health, enrolled as a control in a pregnancy study.

V and J are TRBV7-2 and TRBJ1-1, with D perhaps matching TRBD1 (5 bases). The CDR3 is 12 residues long. Germline loops: CDR1 SGHTA, CDR2 FQGNSA. Trimming left V 5 bases short and J 11 bases short, with 15 bases between. DNA of the CDR3: TGTGCCAGCAGCCCACTTCGACAGTACGCTTTCTTT. Its protein is CASSPLRQYAFF. Using reference TRBV7-2 and TRBJ1-1 for the parts outside the CDR3, the full variable domain is GAGVSQSPSNKVTEKGKDVELRCDPISGHTALYWYRQSLGQGLEFLIYFQGNSAPDKSGLPSDRFSAERTGGSVSTLTIQRTQQEDSAVYLCASSPLRQYAFFGQGTRLTVV.

This sequence joins TRBV7-3 and TRBJ2-5; D is possibly TRBD2 (5 bases). V dropped 3 bases and J dropped 5 bases, with 16 bases sitting between them. Germline values: CDR1 SGHTA, CDR2 FQGTGA. CDR3 length equals 15 residues. CDR3 DNA sequence: TGTGCCAGCAGCTTCTACACCCAAAGAGGGGAGACCCAGTACTTC. Protein: CASSFYTQRGETQYF. The variable domain in full, with the rest retrieved from reference TRBV7-3 and TRBJ2-5, is GAGVSQTPSNKVTEKGKYVELRCDPISGHTALYWYRQSLGQGPEFLIYFQGTGAADDSGLPNDRFFAVRPEGSVSTLKIQRTERGDSAVYLCASSFYTQRGETQYFGPGTRLLVL.

This chain joins TRBV2 and TRBJ2-1; a possible D gene is TRBD2 (5 bases). V shed 7 bases and J shed 0 bases, with 16 bases lying between them. This CDR3 is built from 16 residues. Germline lookup yields CDR1 SNHLY and CDR2 FYNNEI. CDR3 amino acids: CASKYRELGSYNEQFF. Written as DNA, the CDR3 is TGTGCCAGCAAATACCGGGAACTAGGCTCCTACAATGAGCAGTTCTTC.

The rearrangement joins TRBV6-1 to TRBJ1-2; D gene uncertain. Germline V gene data show CDR1 as MNHNS and CDR2 as SASEGT. V gave up 1 base and J gave up 6 bases, with 9 bases separating them. The CDR3 sequence is 13 residues long. CDR3: CASSEGTFNGYTF. In nucleotides, the CDR3 is TGTGCCAGCAGTGAAGGGACTTTTAATGGCTACACCTTC.

The sample holds one count of this clone. V and J are TRBV7-6 and TRBJ2-5; a possible D gene is TRBD2 (6 bases). The germline CDR1 and CDR2 sequences are SGHVS and FNYEAQ. The CDR3 is made up of 16 amino acids. Trimming took 5 bases from V and 4 from J, leaving 20 bases between them. CDR3 protein: CASSATGTSIGETQYF. The CDR3 nucleotides are TGTGCCAGCAGCGCGACCGGGACTTCGATCGGAGAGACCCAGTACTTC. Based on the CDR3 plus reference TRBV7-6 and TRBJ2-5, the full variable domain is GAGVSQSPRYKVTKRGQDVALRCDPISGHVSLYWYRQALGQGPEFLTYFNYEAQQDKSGLPNDRFSAERPEGSISTLTIQRTEQRDSAMYRCASSATGTSIGETQYFGPGTRLLVL.

This chain connects TRBV5-3 to TRBJ2-1; 13 positions match TRBD2. TRBV5-3 is an open reading frame whose function is uncertain. The CDR3 sequence is 15 residues long. The V segment lost 4 bases and the J segment 5 bases; nucleotides outside the gene matches: 3. CDR3 sequence: CARSGTSGVHNEQFF. The CDR3, as DNA: TGTGCCAGAAGCGGGACTAGCGGGGTACACAATGAGCAGTTCTTC.

The rearrangement uses TRBV21-1 and TRBJ2-7; the table's D call, TRBD1, was not checked against the DNA. TRBV21-1 is noted as a pseudogene. The CDR3 is made up of 16 amino acids. This CDR3 is CASSFQSDRASYEQYF. The CDR3 coding sequence is TGTGCCAGCAGCTTCCAATCGGACAGGGCCTCCTACGAGCAGTACTTC.